The T cell receptor beta chain under discussion was sequenced for a study of CD8+CD57+ T cells in acquired aplastic anemia. Overall study findings and caveats: Overlap between patients and controls comprised about 28 CD8+ CDR3 sequences.

By flow cytometry, patients selected for sequencing had shown an expansion of CD8+CD57+ cells. As concerns this clonotype: As yet, its antigen is unknown. The CDR3 carries no conserved terminal phenylalanine or tryptophan, so it likely arises from a read error. Because the CDR3's place on the DNA is in doubt, the DNA is left out and the CDR3 is given as listed by TCRdb.

Genomic DNA served as template for TCR beta VDJ and CDR3 profiling. TCRdb itself ran the reads through MiXCR, one entry per CDR3 protein. The table records approximately 260,000 distinct CDR3 sequences, 65% to 90% of them present only once. Sequencing input: sorted CD4+, CD8+, or CD8+CD57+ T cells (not recorded which) from PBMCs. This receptor was taken from a human donor with aplastic anemia.

CDR3 region: CASRTPGQANLSEQHV. J is TRBJ1-6 and V is TRBV27; the D call of TRBD1 is as the table states it, not checked on the DNA. The germline CDR1 and CDR2 sequences are MNHEY and SMNVEV (reference sequence). The CDR3 spans 16 residues, counting both ends.